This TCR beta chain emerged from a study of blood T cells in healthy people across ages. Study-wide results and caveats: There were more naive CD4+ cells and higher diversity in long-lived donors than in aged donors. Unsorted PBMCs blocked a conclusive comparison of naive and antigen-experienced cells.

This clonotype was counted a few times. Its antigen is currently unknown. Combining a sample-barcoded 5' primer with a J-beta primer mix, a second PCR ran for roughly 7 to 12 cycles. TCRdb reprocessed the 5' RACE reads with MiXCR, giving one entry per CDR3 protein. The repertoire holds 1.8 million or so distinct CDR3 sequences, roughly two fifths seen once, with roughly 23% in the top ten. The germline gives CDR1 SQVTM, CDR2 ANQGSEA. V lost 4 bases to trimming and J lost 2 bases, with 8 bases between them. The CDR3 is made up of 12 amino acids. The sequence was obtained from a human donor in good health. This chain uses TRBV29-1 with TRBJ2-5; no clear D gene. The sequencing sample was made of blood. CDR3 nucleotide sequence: TGCAGCGTTGGAGCAACACAAGAGACCCAGTACTTC. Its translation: CSVGATQETQYF.